The 3 T cell receptor beta chains below all came from one sample that was sequenced in a study of vaccination and CD4 T cells after COVID-19. No antigens are known for them. Sample treatment: roughly ten-day PBMC culture with coronavirus spike peptide pools or control peptides (ViraFEST assay). Cultured CD4+ T cells had their DNA profiled by the Oncomine TCR Beta short-read assay. MiXCR, applied by TCRdb to the PCR reads, yields one record per CDR3 protein. The sample carries 20,000 or so distinct CDR3 sequences, around half recorded once. The specimen comprised CD4+ T cells from blood, cultured in vitro, sampled before SARS-CoV-2 vaccination. These receptors originate from a human donor who had recovered from COVID-19.

In its sample, this clonotype was seen a few times. The rearrangement joins TRBV6-2 or TRBV6-3 to TRBJ1-1; 8 nucleotides align to TRBD1. From germline, CDR1 is MNHEY and CDR2 SVGEGT. The junction had 4 bases not matched to a gene; V was cut back by 0 bases and J by 4 bases. CDR3 length equals 15 residues. CDR3 loop: CASSYSQGAGTEAFF. The CDR3 nucleotides read TGTGCCAGCAGTTACTCCCAGGGGGCGGGCACTGAAGCTTTCTTT.

This sequence joins TRBV7-2 and TRBJ2-1; D is uncertain. The CDR3 has 13 amino acids. The germline gives CDR1 SGHTA, CDR2 FQGNSA. V gave up 4 bases and J gave up 4 bases, with 8 bases separating them. The CDR3 here is CASSSLKYNEQFF. The CDR3 coding sequence is TGTGCCAGCAGCTCCCTTAAATACAATGAGCAGTTCTTC.

The J gene is TRBJ2-5, the V gene TRBV7-8; D call uncertain. Between the trimmed V and J ends, which lost 2 bases and 2 bases, there was a span of 9 bases. The CDR3 length is 14 residues. Germline loops: CDR1 SGHVS, CDR2 FQNEAQ. The chain's CDR3 is CASSLRDPQETQYF. The CDR3, as DNA: TGTGCCAGCAGCTTAAGGGATCCACAAGAGACCCAGTACTTC. Full variable domain (outside the CDR3, taken from reference TRBV7-8 and TRBJ2-5): GAGVSQSPRYKVAKRGQDVALRCDPISGHVSLFWYQQALGQGPEFLTYFQNEAQLDKSGLPSDRFFAERPEGSVSTLKIQRTQQEDSAVYLCASSLRDPQETQYFGPGTRLLVL.